This T cell receptor beta chain was sequenced in a study of T-cell reconstitution after alpha-beta-depleted transplantation in children (dated by TCRdb to 2016 to 2017). With regard to the full study: Using TCR repertoire profiling, the study followed T-cell immune reconstitution in a quantitative way in children after TCRalphabeta/CD19-depleted allogeneic hematopoietic cell transplantation. Study-level results and caveats: Apparently early alphabetaT-cell count recovery about two months after transplant reportedly relied on only several hundred rapidly expanded clones derived from non-depleted graft cells. The frequencies of hyperexpanded clones fell over the following months, and after one year, T-cell counts and TCRbeta diversity were mostly attributed to newly produced T cells. In some patients, the high TCRbeta diversity seen at day 60 was put down to recipient T cells and intrathymic progenitors that had survived conditioning.

Library preparation was by PCR. Sequenced on an Illumina HiSeq 2500. To normalize quantification of the TCRbeta repertoire, the TCR libraries were built with molecular barcoding that relied on unique molecular identifiers. The raw public data were reprocessed by TCRdb itself: fastp quality trimming at Q25, MiXCR clonotype calling, in-frame beta chains only. Under each unique CDR3 protein, matching rows form one entry showing the most common genes and DNA. The sample table shows hundreds of thousands of distinct CDR3 sequences, and 10% to 15% are seen once. Together, the top ten hold 2% to 2.5% of the sample. Interpreted using the paper, the treatment or condition label stands for: allogeneic hematopoietic cell transplantation with graft depleted of TCRalphabeta T cells and CD19 B cells. Transplant recipients were children who received TCRalphabeta/CD19-depleted allogeneic hematopoietic cell grafts.

Inclusive of the bounding cysteine and phenylalanine, the CDR3 is 15 residues long. Only the CDR3 portion is preserved as DNA: 45 bases, with reading frame beginning at the first base. Trimming removed 6 bases from V and 6 bases from J, leaving 17 bases between the germline ends. Ten or more counts support this clonotype. Its target antigen remains unknown. Base qualities are not provided; no much larger clone lies one nucleotide away. The chain joins TRBV12-3 or TRBV12-4 to TRBJ2-2; the best D guess is TRBD2, with 6 bases matching. The TCR sequence derives from a male patient younger than 18 who had a stem cell transplant for acute myeloid leukemia, so the T cells may come from the graft donor. The sequences come from PBMCs, mostly from graft donor cells, collected 360 days after TCRalphabeta/CD19-depleted stem cell transplant. The sequenced DNA: TGTGCCAGCAGGGCAACGGGAGTATCTGCCGGGGAGCTGTTTTTT. This sequence encodes CASRATGVSAGELFF.